Given below is one T cell receptor beta chain in context. Its antigen is unknown. Using quantitative 5'-RACE with molecular barcodes, the authors made TCR beta libraries. TCRdb passed the 5' RACE reads through MiXCR, listing each CDR3 protein once. The table has approximately 300,000 distinct CDR3 sequences, approximately 8% seen once. The sample belongs to a study of CD8 T cells in ankylosing spondylitis. General study points: Researchers report that disease-linked clones proved CD8+ and relatively rare in peripheral blood. Some of these motif variants have turned up before, in reports on reactive arthritis synovial fluid and blood. Fewer than ten highly homologous variants made up a TCR beta motif that seemed to typify ankylosing spondylitis blood.

Sequencing was performed on blood, either unsorted or a sorted T cell fraction (not recorded which). This TCR derives from a male donor with ankylosing spondylitis.

CDR3 bases: TGTGCCAGCAGCTTAGCGCTGTCAGAACAAGAGACCCAGTACTTC. This gives the protein CASSLALSEQETQYF. V is TRBV7-9 and J is TRBJ2-5; no clear D. The CDR3 loop spans 15 amino acids. Germline V gene lookup returns CDR1 SEHNR and CDR2 FQNEAQ (reference sequence). V gave up 0 bases and J gave up 2 bases, with 10 bases separating them.